This T cell receptor (beta chain) appears in the sequencing data of a study of CD8 T cells in ankylosing spondylitis. As regards this clonotype: Antigen unknown.

The CDR3 has 16 residues. The ends were cut back, 2 bases at V and 6 bases at J, with 17 bases in the middle. From germline, CDR1 is ENHRY and CDR2 SYGVKD. Study findings and constraints: Earlier literature documents some of the motif variants in reactive arthritis synovial fluid and blood. The authors reported significant enrichment of disease-linked clones in matched ankylosing spondylitis synovial fluid. Made up of fewer than ten highly homologous variants, a TCR beta motif appeared characteristic of ankylosing spondylitis blood.

By quantitative 5'-RACE with molecular barcodes, the TCR beta libraries were made. TCRdb ran MiXCR on the 5' RACE reads and lists one entry per CDR3 protein. The sample holds fewer than 400,000 distinct CDR3 sequences, approximately 8.2% seen once. The origin of this receptor is a male donor with ankylosing spondylitis. This chain uses TRBV10-3 with TRBJ2-1, with a weak D call TRBD2 (5 bases). The sample taken for sequencing was blood, either unsorted or a sorted T cell fraction (not recorded which). CDR3 sequence: CAISELVEAPGNEQFF. Here the CDR3 DNA reads TGTGCCATCAGTGAGCTTGTGGAGGCCCCAGGCAATGAGCAGTTCTTC.